The rows below give T cell receptor beta chains drawn from one sample of a study of shared clonotypes between healthy human individuals. Assay used: immunoSEQ multiplex PCR; TCRdb lists only in-frame clones, some missing. The sample contains over a million clones, approximately 78% of which appear only once. The sample taken for sequencing was memory CD4+ T cells from PBMCs. Receptors originate from a man aged 18 to 29 in good health. Some clones in this sample may be carry-over from other donors' samples. The CDR3 runs from the conserved cysteine through the conserved F or W. The D gene is left open where the match is weak. Clone size, where shown, is once, few, many, or a class for clones that have expanded.

TRBV5-1,-,TRBJ2-2,-,CASSQDGTTGELFF,TGCGCCAGCAGCCAGGACGGAACCACCGGGGAGCTGTTTTTT
TRBV18,-,TRBJ2-1,TRBD2,CASSHGLVPGSLHNEQFF,TGTGCCAGCTCACATGGACTAGTCCCGGGTTCTCTCCACAATGAGCAGTTCTTC
TRBV28,-,TRBJ1-1,-,CASSIRLGLYEAFF,TGTGCCAGCAGTATCCGTCTTGGCCTCTACGAAGCTTTCTTT
TRBV5-1,-,TRBJ1-2,TRBD1,CASSPEQTGRAYGYTF,TGCGCCAGCAGCCCAGAACAGACAGGGCGGGCCTATGGCTACACCTTC
TRBV19,-,TRBJ1-2,-,CASREQATDGYTF,TGTGCCAGTAGGGAACAGGCGACGGATGGCTACACCTTC
TRBV6-6,-,TRBJ1-4,TRBD1,CASRGTGTGNEKLFF,TGTGCCAGCAGGGGGACCGGGACAGGAAACGAAAAACTGTTTTTT
TRBV9,-,TRBJ2-3,-,CASSVVAGHAGTDTQYF,TGTGCCAGCAGCGTGGTGGCAGGCCACGCCGGCACAGATACGCAGTATTTT
TRBV6-1,-,TRBJ1-4,-,CASSVGRGKTEKLFF,TGTGCCAGCAGTGTTGGACGGGGTAAGACCGAAAAACTGTTTTTT
TRBV30,-,TRBJ2-7,TRBD1,CAWSGDRYEQYF,TGTGCCTGGAGTGGGGACAGGTACGAGCAGTACTTC
TRBV2,few,TRBJ1-5,-,CASSEDQPQHF,TGTGCCAGCAGTGAAGATCAGCCCCAGCATTTT
TRBV7-2,-,TRBJ2-7,TRBD1,CASSLRDRLHEQYF,TGTGCCAGCAGCTTAAGGGACAGGCTCCACGAGCAGTACTTC
TRBV30,-,TRBJ1-1,-,CAGGRPDTEAFF,TGTGCTGGGGGACGTCCCGACACTGAAGCTTTCTTT
TRBV12-5,-,TRBJ2-5,TRBD1,CASGLGGAETQYF,TGTGCTAGTGGTTTAGGGGGCGCGGAGACCCAGTACTTC
TRBV2,-,TRBJ1-5,-,CASSVLGQPQHF,TGTGCCAGCAGTGTGTTGGGTCAGCCCCAGCATTTT
TRBV9,-,TRBJ2-3,-,CASSEDSPTDTQYF,TGTGCCAGCAGCGAGGACAGCCCGACAGATACGCAGTATTTT
TRBV15,once,TRBJ2-4,-,CATSRDSSGPAKNIQYF,TGTGCCACCAGCAGAGATTCGAGCGGGCCCGCCAAAAACATTCAGTACTTC
TRBV5-1,-,TRBJ2-1,-,CASSLEGQDVALF,TGCGCCAGCAGCTTGGAAGGGCAAGATGTGGCTCTCTTC
TRBV7-9,-,TRBJ2-7,TRBD1,CASSPPGTGGGQYF,TGTGCCAGCAGCCCCCCCGGGACAGGGGGAGGGCAGTACTTC
TRBV7-9,-,TRBJ2-7,-,CASSLSLGREDYEQYF,TGTGCCAGCAGCTTATCTCTCGGCAGGGAAGACTACGAGCAGTACTTC
TRBV5-1,-,TRBJ2-1,-,CASSLEPAPYNEQFF,TGCGCCAGCAGCTTGGAACCAGCCCCCTACAATGAGCAGTTCTTC
TRBV2,-,TRBJ2-5,-,CATHRTVQETQYF,TGTGCCACCCACCGTACGGTCCAAGAGACCCAGTACTTC
TRBV7-2,-,TRBJ1-5,-,CASSLEARHQPQHF,TGTGCCAGCAGCTTAGAGGCACGTCATCAGCCCCAGCATTTT
TRBV7-2,few,TRBJ2-3,-,CASSLAPGSTDTQYF,TGTGCCAGCAGCTTAGCCCCCGGGAGCACAGATACGCAGTATTTT
TRBV6-1,-,TRBJ1-2,TRBD1,CASGQGPSYGYTF,TGTGCCAGTGGACAGGGGCCTAGCTATGGCTACACCTTC
TRBV30,-,TRBJ1-5,-,CAFSQKAGKFMAQHF,TGTGCCTTTTCCCAGAAGGCAGGGAAATTCATGGCCCAGCATTTT